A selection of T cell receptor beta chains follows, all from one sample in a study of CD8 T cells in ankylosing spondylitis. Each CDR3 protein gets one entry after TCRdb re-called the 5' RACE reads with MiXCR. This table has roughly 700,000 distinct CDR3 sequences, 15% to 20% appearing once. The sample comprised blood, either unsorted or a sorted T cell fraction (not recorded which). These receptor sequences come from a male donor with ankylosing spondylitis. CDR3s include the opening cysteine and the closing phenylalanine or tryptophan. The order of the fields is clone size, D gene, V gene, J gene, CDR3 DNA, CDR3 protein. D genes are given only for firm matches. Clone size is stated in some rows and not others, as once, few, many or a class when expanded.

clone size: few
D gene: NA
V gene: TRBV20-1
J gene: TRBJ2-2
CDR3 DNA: TGCAGTGCCAGGACAGCGGCCACCGGGGAGCTGTTTTTT
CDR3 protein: CSARTAATGELFF

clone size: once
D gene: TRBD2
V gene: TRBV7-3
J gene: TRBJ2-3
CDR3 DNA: TGTGCCAGCAGTGGGACTAGCCTGGGTACGCAGTATTTT
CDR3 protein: CASSGTSLGTQYF

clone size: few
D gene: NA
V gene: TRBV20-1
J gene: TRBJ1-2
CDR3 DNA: TGCAGTGCTCAGCCCATCCCTTCTAGGGGCTCCTATGGCTACACCTTC
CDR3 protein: CSAQPIPSRGSYGYTF

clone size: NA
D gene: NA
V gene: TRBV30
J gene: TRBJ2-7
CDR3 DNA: TGTGCCTGGAGTCAGAAGGGGAGCGAGCAGTACTTC
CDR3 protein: CAWSQKGSEQYF

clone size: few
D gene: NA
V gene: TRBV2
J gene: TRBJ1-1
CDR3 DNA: TGTGCCAGCACCCAATTCGGGGGCTCGAACACTGAAGCTTTCTTT
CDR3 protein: CASTQFGGSNTEAFF

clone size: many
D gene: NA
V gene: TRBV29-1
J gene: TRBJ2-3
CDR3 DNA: TGCAGCGTTAGACGTGCTAGCACAGATACGCAGTATTTT
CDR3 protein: CSVRRASTDTQYF

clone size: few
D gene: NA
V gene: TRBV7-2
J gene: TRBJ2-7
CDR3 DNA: TGTGCCAGCAGCCGGTCTACCCTCTACGAGCAGTACTTC
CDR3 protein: CASSRSTLYEQYF

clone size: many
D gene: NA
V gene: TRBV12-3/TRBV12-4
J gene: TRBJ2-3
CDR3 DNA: TGTGCCAGCAGTTTAGTGACTACCAGCACAGATACGCAGTATTTT
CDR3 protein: CASSLVTTSTDTQYF

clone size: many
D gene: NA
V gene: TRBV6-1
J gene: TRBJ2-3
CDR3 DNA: TGTGCCAGCGGAAGCGGAGCGGCCGTACAAAGCACAGATACGCAGTATTTT
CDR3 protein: CASGSGAAVQSTDTQYF

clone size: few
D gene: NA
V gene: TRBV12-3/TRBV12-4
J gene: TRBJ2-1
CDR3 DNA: TGTGCCAGCAGTTCCCAACAGGGAGGGCGCAATGAGCAGTTCTTC
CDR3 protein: CASSSQQGGRNEQFF